The clone carrying this T cell receptor beta chain was seen a few times. What it binds is not known. This entry belongs to a study of cytomegalovirus exposure and HLA in healthy donors. With V trimmed by 10 bases and J by 7 bases, 13 bases remained unmatched. The length of the CDR3 is 15 residues. Germline CDR1 SNHLY, CDR2 FYNNEI. It was with 60 Vbeta and 13 Jbeta primers that the PCR ran. Assay used: immunoSEQ multiplex PCR; TCRdb lists only in-frame clones, some missing. Of about 150,000 clones in the sample, approximately 80% are singletons; the top ten hold around 7%. Study results and caveats: Near-uniform donor sequencing depth was presumed by presence/absence analyses. A later look showed TCR association rates differing by HLA locus, highest for DRB1 and lowest for HLA-C. Cytomegalovirus-associated status was assigned to 164 TCR beta chains. Under in vitro conditions, a few CMV-associated chains were confirmed as specific for CMV antigens.

V and J are TRBV2 and TRBJ2-2; the match to TRBD1 covers 9 bases. The receptor comes from a woman between 40 and 55 years old in good health and CMV-seropositive. Sequences were obtained from PBMCs. The CDR3 bases are TGTGCCACCGGAGTGGGGGGACAGGGTAGCGGGGAGCTGTTTTTT. Translated, it gives CATGVGGQGSGELFF.